The 26 T cell receptor beta chains in this list originate from one sample, sequenced in a study of T cells after yellow fever vaccination. From the 5' RACE reads, TCRdb called clonotypes with MiXCR, one entry per CDR3 protein. The table shows some 63,000 distinct CDR3 sequences, with roughly 7.3% occurring only once. Sample: CD8+ T cells sorted from PBMCs, taken 15 days after the yellow fever booster vaccination. The receptors derive from a man aged 30 to 39 who received the YFV17D yellow fever vaccine.

This clonotype was seen ten or more times. The chain uses TRBV7-8 and TRBJ2-7; TRBD1 agrees at 8 bases. Germline-derived CDR1 and CDR2 are SGHVS and FQNEAQ. The CDR3 totals 14 residues. The trim removed 4 bases at V and 3 bases at J, leaving 5 bases unmatched. In nucleotides, the CDR3 is TGTGCCAGCAGCTCTCGCGACAGGGGCTACGAGCAGTACTTC. Its protein is CASSSRDRGYEQYF.

This clonotype was seen repeatedly, ten times or more. Possible read error: a much larger clone is one base away. The chain joins TRBV14 to TRBJ2-7; D remains ambiguous. Germline V CDR1 and CDR2: SGHDN, FVKESK. The CDR3 contains 12 residues. The ends were cut back, 5 bases at V and 1 base at J, with 6 bases in the middle. The CDR3 here is CASSTLSYEQYF. The CDR3 coding sequence is TGTGCCAGCAGCACCCTATCCTACGAGCAGTACTTC.

The chain is built from TRBV6-1 and TRBJ1-2, with TRBD1 identical over 9 bases. Germline CDR1 and CDR2: MNHNS and SASEGT. The V and J ends lost 3 bases and 4 bases, in that order; junction bases with no gene match: 3. The CDR3 is 14 residues long. Here the CDR3 reads CASSEDRGFYGYTF. The CDR3 nucleotides read TGTGCCAGCAGTGAGGACAGGGGATTCTATGGCTACACCTTC.

There are a few counts of this clonotype. The V and J genes are TRBV20-1 and TRBJ2-1; TRBD2 aligns across 16 bases. The trim removed 0 bases at V and 7 bases at J, leaving 12 bases unmatched. This CDR3 region has 19 residues. Looked up from germline, CDR1 is DFQATT and CDR2 is SNEGSKA (reference sequence). The CDR3 nucleotides read TGCAGTGCTAGAGATGGAGGGACTAGCGGGAGGGTGGATTGGAATGAGCAGTTCTTC. The encoded protein is CSARDGGTSGRVDWNEQFF.

The table lists this clonotype with many counts. The chain uses TRBV29-1 and TRBJ2-7, with D perhaps TRBD1 or TRBD2 (6 bases each). The germline gives CDR1 SQVTM, CDR2 ANQGSEA. The ends were cut back, 1 base at V and 4 bases at J, with 8 bases in the middle. This CDR3 comprises 12 residues. This chain's CDR3 is CSVEGGAYEQYF. CDR3 bases: TGCAGCGTTGAAGGGGGGGCGTACGAGCAGTACTTC.

In this sample, this clonotype turned up many times. J is TRBJ2-2 and V is TRBV19; TRBD2 aligns across 9 bases. With 4 bases clipped from V and 4 bases from J, the junction kept 10 bases outside the gene matches. Germline lookup yields CDR1 LNHDA and CDR2 SQIVND (reference sequence). The CDR3 runs to 17 residues. CDR3: CASSTARLAELTGELFF. In DNA, the CDR3 is TGTGCCAGTAGTACAGCTAGACTAGCGGAACTCACCGGGGAGCTGTTTTTT.

This clonotype was counted at least ten times. The chain carries TRBV4-1 and TRBJ2-3; TRBD2 might be the D (6 bases). CDR1 is MGHRA and CDR2 is YSYEKL in the germline V gene. The CDR3 is made up of 15 amino acids. V was pared by 5 bases and J by 2 bases, with 14 bases between. The CDR3 coding sequence is TGCGCCAGCAGCTTACGATCTAGCGACACAGATACGCAGTATTTT. It specifies CASSLRSSDTDTQYF.

V gene TRBV5-5 combines with J gene TRBJ2-2; TRBD2 is a possible D gene (6 bases). The germline CDR1 and CDR2 sequences are SGHKS and YYEKEE (reference sequence). The CDR3 is 15 residues long. Trimming stripped 10 bases from V and 0 bases from J, with 16 bases between. CDR3 loop: CAFDQGLTNTGELFF. DNA for the CDR3: TGTGCCTTTGACCAGGGACTGACGAACACCGGGGAGCTGTTTTTT.

This clonotype was observed at least ten times. The chain combines TRBV24-1 with TRBJ2-1; 8 nucleotides agree with TRBD1. Germline values: CDR1 KGHDR, CDR2 SFDVKD. The junction had 12 bases not matched to a gene; V was cut back by 3 bases and J by 9 bases. This CDR3 has 16 residues. CDR3 region: CATSDAKTGEASEQFF. The CDR3 region has the DNA TGTGCCACCAGTGATGCAAAGACAGGGGAGGCCAGTGAGCAGTTCTTC.

The sample holds many counts of this clonotype. The CDR3: CASSDLLGGVGEQFF. The CDR3 coding sequence is TGTGCCAGCAGTGACCTCCTGGGGGGGGTTGGTGAGCAGTTCTTC. The chain employs TRBV6-4 and TRBJ2-1, with 7 nucleotides matching TRBD2. Germline CDR1 is MRHNA and CDR2 is SNTAGT. The CDR3 contains 15 residues. V was pared by 2 bases and J by 9 bases, with 10 bases of the junction left unmatched.

There are a few counts of this clonotype. The chain uses TRBV12-5 and TRBJ2-1; D is perhaps TRBD1 (7 bases). Per germline, CDR1 LGHNT and CDR2 FRNRAP. V lost 6 bases and J 1 base, leaving 22 bases between the germline ends. The CDR3 is made up of 18 amino acids. This CDR3 is CASGFQGGALGSYNEQFF. The CDR3 nucleotides are TGTGCTAGTGGCTTCCAGGGGGGAGCGCTCGGTTCCTACAATGAGCAGTTCTTC.

This clonotype came up many times. The V and J genes are TRBV11-3 and TRBJ2-2; D may be TRBD1 (6 bases). The V end was cut by 6 bases, the J end by 4 bases, with 12 bases between. Germline loops: CDR1 SGHNT, CDR2 YENEEA. The length of the CDR3 is 14 residues. The CDR3 region is CASRQGSGTGELFF. CDR3 in DNA: TGTGCCAGCAGACAGGGTTCGGGCACCGGGGAGCTGTTTTTT.

This clonotype was seen ten or more times. The rearrangement joins TRBV20-1 to TRBJ2-1, with TRBD2 matching 11 bases. CDR1 DFQATT and CDR2 SNEGSKA come from the germline V gene (reference sequence). The CDR3 spans 16 residues. V was clipped by 4 bases and J by 4 bases; unmatched bases: 9. Here the CDR3 DNA reads TGCAGTGCTAACTCCTTAGCGGGAGGGCCATACAATGAGCAGTTCTTC. Its translation is CSANSLAGGPYNEQFF.

This clonotype was counted ten times or more. The chain couples TRBV25-1 to TRBJ2-1; D may correspond to TRBD1 or TRBD2 (6 bases each). CDR1 and CDR2 from the germline V gene are MGHDK and SYGVNS. The CDR3 length is 11 residues. Trimming cost V 9 bases and J 8 bases, with 11 bases left between them. The chain's CDR3 is CASTGGDEQFF. The CDR3 DNA follows: TGTGCCAGTACCGGGGGCGATGAGCAGTTCTTC. Complete variable domain (other parts from reference TRBV25-1 and TRBJ2-1): EADIYQTPRYLVIGTGKKITLECSQTMGHDKMYWYQQDPGMELHLIHYSYGVNSTEKGDLSSESTVSRIRTEHFPLTLESARPSHTSQYLCASTGGDEQFFGPGTRLTVL.

The chain joins TRBV5-5 to TRBJ2-1, with TRBD2 as a possible D gene (6 bases). Trimming left V 4 bases short and J 4 bases short, with 18 bases between. CDR1 and CDR2 (germline): SGHKS, YYEKEE (reference sequence). CDR3 length: 16 residues. In DNA, the CDR3 is TGTGCCAGCAGCCCTTTAAGGGGAGGCCTTTACAATGAGCAGTTCTTC. Amino acids: CASSPLRGGLYNEQFF.

The chain combines TRBV9 with TRBJ2-2; D gene unclear. The V and J ends lost 1 base and 7 bases respectively, with 2 bases between them. This CDR3 has 11 residues. CDR1 and CDR2 (germline): SGDLS, YYNGEE. The CDR3 protein is CASSVNGELFF. The CDR3 bases are TGTGCCAGCAGCGTAAACGGGGAGCTGTTTTTT.

This clonotype was counted ten times or more. This chain joins TRBV4-3 and TRBJ2-3; 13 bases map to TRBD2. The J segment lost 0 bases and the V segment lost 0 bases, leaving 3 bases of the junction unmatched. The CDR3 extends over 18 amino acids. Germline V gene lookup returns CDR1 LGHNA and CDR2 YSLEER. CDR3 amino acids: CASSQDQLAGGSTDTQYF. The CDR3, as DNA: TGCGCCAGCAGCCAAGATCAACTAGCGGGAGGGAGCACAGATACGCAGTATTTT.

This clonotype has a handful of counts. This chain links TRBV29-1 with TRBJ2-1; either TRBD1 or TRBD2 may fit D (6 bases each). This CDR3 is 15 amino acids long. Trimming removed 8 bases at V and 2 bases at J, with 19 bases between. Germline values: CDR1 SQVTM, CDR2 ANQGSEA. CDR3 sequence reads: CSLGGGDLPYNEQFF. CDR3 coding DNA: TGCAGCCTAGGGGGTGGGGACTTGCCCTACAATGAGCAGTTCTTC.

Points on this clonotype: A much larger clonotype is one base distant, so this may be a read error. This chain connects TRBV12-3 or TRBV12-4 to TRBJ1-1, with D possibly being TRBD1 (5 bases). The germline V and J ends were trimmed by 5 bases and 7 bases, with 14 bases remaining between them. The length of the CDR3 is 13 residues. Here the CDR3 DNA reads TGTGCCAGCAGTCGTGGGGGAACAAGTGAAGCTTTCTTT. Amino acid sequence: CASSRGGTSEAFF.

This clonotype was seen repeatedly, ten times or more. This sequence joins TRBV11-1 and TRBJ2-4; possibly TRBD1 or TRBD2 for D (5 bases each). V lost 4 bases to trimming and J lost 1 base, with 20 bases between them. The CDR3 has 18 amino acids. CDR1 SGHAT and CDR2 FQDESV come from the germline V gene (reference sequence). CDR3 coding DNA: TGTGCCAGCAGCTCAACCGGGACGACCGGGGTTGCCAAAAACATTCAGTACTTC. This encodes CASSSTGTTGVAKNIQYF.

This clonotype has a count of ten or more. CDR3 nucleotide sequence: TGTGCCAGCAGCCTAATTTCGGGCGAGCAGTACTTC. It translates to CASSLISGEQYF. V and J are TRBV3-1 and TRBJ2-7; D remains unclear. The CDR3 covers 12 residues. Trimming shortened V by 4 bases and J by 6 bases, and 10 bases separated the two germline ends. CDR1 and CDR2 (germline): LGHDT, YNNKEL (reference sequence).

Of note for this clonotype: A read error is possible here, since a much larger clone lies one base away. The chain uses TRBV28 and TRBJ2-3, with D possibly matching TRBD1 (7 bases). Germline V gene sequence: CDR1 MDHEN, CDR2 SYDVKM. V shed 2 bases and J shed 10 bases, with 16 bases lying between them. CDR3 length equals 14 residues. The CDR3 region is CASSLTGEVDAQYF. CDR3 DNA sequence: TGTGCCAGCAGTTTAACAGGGGAGGTGGATGCGCAGTATTTT.

At least ten counts were recorded for this clonotype. This sequence joins TRBV6-5 and TRBJ2-1, with no clear D. V gave up 6 bases and J gave up 10 bases, with 13 bases separating them. The CDR3 runs 12 residues. Germline V CDR1 and CDR2: MNHEY, SVGAGI. The CDR3 loop reads CASSPADGEQFF. The CDR3 coding sequence is TGTGCCAGCAGCCCCGCGGATGGGGAGCAGTTCTTC.

In this sample, this clonotype turned up a few times. The CDR3 reads CASSLVGGDEQYF. The DNA of the CDR3 is TGTGCCAGCAGCTTGGTCGGGGGCGACGAGCAGTACTTC. This chain links TRBV5-8 with TRBJ2-7, with D perhaps matching TRBD1 or TRBD2 (6 bases each). The germline CDR1 and CDR2 sequences are SGHTS and YDEGEE. The CDR3 runs to 13 residues. The ends were cut back, 0 bases at V and 5 bases at J, with 9 bases in the middle. Looking up the rest from reference TRBV5-8 and TRBJ2-7 gives the full variable domain: EAGVTQSPTHLIKTRGQQATLRCSPISGHTSVYWYQQALGLGLQFLLWYDEGEERNRGNFPPRFSGRQFPNYSSELNVNALELEDSALYLCASSLVGGDEQYFGPGTRLTVT.

This clonotype occurred many times. V usage is TRBV12-3 or TRBV12-4 and J usage is TRBJ2-1, with 10 bases lining up with TRBD2. With V trimmed by 5 bases and J by 3 bases, 7 bases remained unmatched. This CDR3 has 16 amino acids. The CDR3: CASSTGLADNYNEQFF. The CDR3 DNA sequence: TGTGCCAGCAGTACAGGACTAGCGGACAACTACAATGAGCAGTTCTTC.

This clonotype appeared many times. V and J are TRBV29-1 and TRBJ2-3; D is unclear. CDR3 length: 14 amino acids. Germline V gene lookup returns CDR1 SQVTM and CDR2 ANQGSEA. V dropped 7 bases and J dropped 3 bases, with 17 bases sitting between them. The CDR3 DNA reads TGCAGCGAAATCCTGGGGTCAGATACAGATACGCAGTATTTT. Protein product: CSEILGSDTDTQYF.